The 16 T cell receptor beta chains listed next were all sequenced from one sample in a study of response to subunit inactivated influenza vaccine. TCRdb called the RT-PCR reads again in MiXCR, with one record for every CDR3 protein. The table lists more than 400,000 distinct CDR3 sequences, over 9.5% of them singletons, with 12% in the top ten. The source material was PBMCs from blood, sampled 40 to 50 days after vaccination. The source of these receptors is a man aged 45-60 years who received an inactivated influenza vaccine.

In this sample, this clonotype turned up a few times. The V call is TRBV15, the J call TRBJ1-1; no firm D call. Germline loops: CDR1 LNHNV, CDR2 YYDKDF (reference sequence). V lost 5 bases to trimming and J lost 8 bases, with 15 bases between them. CDR3 length: 13 amino acids. The CDR3 loop reads CATSHLPGVEAFF. Written as DNA, the CDR3 is TGTGCCACCAGCCACCTTCCGGGAGTGGAAGCTTTCTTT.

The count of this clonotype is one. The chain has TRBV10-3 and TRBJ2-5; D is possibly TRBD2 (6 bases). Germline values: CDR1 ENHRY, CDR2 SYGVKD. This CDR3 region has 12 residues. Trimming removed 10 bases from V and 2 bases from J, with 11 bases in between. The CDR3 bases are TGTGCCACCGCTAGCGTTCAAGAGACCCAGTACTTC. As protein: CATASVQETQYF.

This clonotype was observed a few times. The rearrangement joins TRBV7-6 to TRBJ2-1; 11 bases are a match to TRBD2. The junction had 9 bases not matched to a gene; V was cut back by 2 bases and J by 9 bases. The V gene's germline CDR1 is SGHVS and CDR2 FNYEAQ. This CDR3 contains 16 residues. The DNA for the CDR3 is TGTGCCAGCAGCTTACGCCTAGCGGGAGGAACCCCTGAGCAGTTCTTC. Its translation: CASSLRLAGGTPEQFF.

The rearrangement joins TRBV5-6 to TRBJ2-5; D is undetermined. Trimming took off 1 base at V and 0 bases at J, with 13 bases between the two ends. The CDR3 is 16 residues long. Germline CDR1 SGHDT, CDR2 YYEEEE. The CDR3 DNA sequence: TGTGCCAGCAGCTTGTGGGTCGGCAGCTACCAAGAGACCCAGTACTTC. As protein: CASSLWVGSYQETQYF.

This clonotype was seen a few times. The chain uses TRBV7-9 and TRBJ2-2, with a possible D match to TRBD2 (6 bases). Germline CDR1 and CDR2: SEHNR and FQNEAQ (reference sequence). Trimming stripped 4 bases from V and 4 bases from J, with 13 bases between. The CDR3 is 15 amino acids. The CDR3 DNA is TGTGCCAGCAGCTCACCTGGAGGGGTCACCGGGGAGCTGTTTTTT. Protein: CASSSPGGVTGELFF.

The chain links TRBV20-1 to TRBJ1-5, with 7 nucleotides matching TRBD1. From germline, CDR1 is DFQATT and CDR2 SNEGSKA (reference sequence). The trim removed 3 bases at V and 1 base at J, leaving 3 bases unmatched. The CDR3 has 14 amino acids. Written as DNA, the CDR3 is TGCAGTGCTAGGGAGGGGGCAAGCAATCAGCCCCAGCATTTT. Protein product: CSAREGASNQPQHF.

This clonotype has more than one count but fewer than ten. The chain recombines TRBV7-6 with TRBJ2-7, with 8 bases that match TRBD1. The germline V gene encodes CDR1 SGHVS and CDR2 FNYEAQ. CDR3 length equals 15 residues. J lost 2 bases, V lost 5 bases, and 8 bases had no gene match. In DNA, the CDR3 is TGTGCCAGCAGCATTTCAGGGGGCGCAACCTACGAGCAGTACTTC. Protein sequence: CASSISGGATYEQYF.

Only a few counts were recorded for this clonotype. The chain carries TRBV20-1 and TRBJ2-5, with 7 bases identical to TRBD2. The CDR3 spans 15 residues. The germline CDR1 and CDR2 sequences are DFQATT and SNEGSKA (reference sequence). The V gene end was trimmed by 0 bases and the J gene end by 4 bases; junction bases not matched to a gene: 8. CDR3 sequence (DNA): TGCAGTGCTAGAGATTTGGGGGGGGGTGTAGAGACCCAGTACTTC. Amino acids: CSARDLGGGVETQYF.

This clonotype showed up just a few times. The chain carries TRBV28 and TRBJ2-5; D gene ambiguous. From germline, CDR1 is MDHEN and CDR2 SYDVKM. CDR3 size: 16 residues. Trimming took off 3 bases at V and 4 bases at J, with 18 bases between the two ends. The CDR3 reads CASSLSGNHWGETQYF. As DNA, the CDR3 is TGTGCCAGCAGTTTGTCCGGAAACCACTGGGGAGAGACCCAGTACTTC.

This clonotype was counted at least ten times. The chain couples TRBV7-9 to TRBJ2-1; possibly TRBD1 or TRBD2 for D (5 bases each). Germline assignment: CDR1 SEHNR and CDR2 FQNEAQ (reference sequence). Trimming took off 6 bases at V and 5 bases at J, with 11 bases between the two ends. The CDR3 consists of 13 residues. CDR3 sequence: CASRSGTNNEQFF. As DNA, the CDR3 is TGTGCCAGCAGGTCCGGGACCAACAATGAGCAGTTCTTC. The whole variable domain, filled in from reference TRBV7-9 and TRBJ2-1, reads DTGVSQNPRHKITKRGQNVTFRCDPISEHNRLYWYRQTLGQGPEFLTYFQNEAQLEKSRLLSDRFSAERPKGSFSTLEIQRTEQGDSAMYLCASRSGTNNEQFFGPGTRLTVL.

V is TRBV3-1 and J is TRBJ2-1; no definite D call. Germline CDR1 is LGHDT and CDR2 is YNNKEL (reference sequence). V lost 0 bases and J 9 bases, leaving 9 bases between the germline ends. The CDR3 covers 13 residues. The CDR3 coding sequence is TGTGCCAGCAGCCAAGACTCCCTAGGTGAGCAGTTCTTC. It yields the protein CASSQDSLGEQFF.

V usage is TRBV2 and J usage is TRBJ1-6, with D unresolved. The V and J ends lost 1 base and 5 bases respectively, with 15 bases between them. This CDR3 comprises 17 residues. Germline V gene data show CDR1 as SNHLY and CDR2 as FYNNEI. The CDR3, as DNA: TGTGCCAGCAGTGAAGTGGCGCCAGGACGGAATAATTCACCCCTCCACTTT. Translated: CASSEVAPGRNNSPLHF.

A remark on this clonotype: At one of its ends the junction is not consistent with the germline gene, which may arise from a read error. This chain joins TRBV20-1 and TRBJ2-7; 9 bases are a match to TRBD2. The CDR3 contains 14 residues. Germline V gives CDR1 DFQATT, CDR2 SNEGSKA (reference sequence). The CDR3 region has the DNA TGCAGTGCTAGGTTGGCGGGAGGGGCCCCCGAGCAGTCCTTC. Translated, it gives CSARLAGGAPEQSF.

This clonotype turned up a few times. The chain links TRBV6-5 to TRBJ1-1, with 10 bases identical to TRBD1. J gave up 5 bases and V 2 bases, and 5 bases lay outside the gene matches. The CDR3 is 15 amino acids. Germline V gene data show CDR1 as MNHEY and CDR2 as SVGAGI. The CDR3 here is CASSYTGTGETEAFF. Written as DNA, the CDR3 is TGTGCCAGCAGTTACACCGGGACAGGGGAGACTGAAGCTTTCTTT.

V usage is TRBV19 and J usage is TRBJ1-6; D is ambiguous. Germline loops: CDR1 LNHDA, CDR2 SQIVND (reference sequence). With 6 bases removed from V and 12 bases from J, the gap between germline ends came to 12 bases. This CDR3 is 12 amino acids long. Here the CDR3 reads CASSSPRGPLHF. The CDR3 DNA is TGTGCCAGTAGCTCCCCCCGCGGACCCCTCCACTTT.

The chain employs TRBV7-2 and TRBJ2-1; D gene unclear. The germline V and J ends were trimmed by 1 base and 7 bases, with 8 bases remaining between them. The V gene's germline CDR1 is SGHTA and CDR2 FQGNSA. The CDR3 is 13 residues long. The CDR3 loop is CASSLETMNEQFF. In nucleotides, the CDR3 is TGTGCCAGCAGCTTAGAAACGATGAATGAGCAGTTCTTC.